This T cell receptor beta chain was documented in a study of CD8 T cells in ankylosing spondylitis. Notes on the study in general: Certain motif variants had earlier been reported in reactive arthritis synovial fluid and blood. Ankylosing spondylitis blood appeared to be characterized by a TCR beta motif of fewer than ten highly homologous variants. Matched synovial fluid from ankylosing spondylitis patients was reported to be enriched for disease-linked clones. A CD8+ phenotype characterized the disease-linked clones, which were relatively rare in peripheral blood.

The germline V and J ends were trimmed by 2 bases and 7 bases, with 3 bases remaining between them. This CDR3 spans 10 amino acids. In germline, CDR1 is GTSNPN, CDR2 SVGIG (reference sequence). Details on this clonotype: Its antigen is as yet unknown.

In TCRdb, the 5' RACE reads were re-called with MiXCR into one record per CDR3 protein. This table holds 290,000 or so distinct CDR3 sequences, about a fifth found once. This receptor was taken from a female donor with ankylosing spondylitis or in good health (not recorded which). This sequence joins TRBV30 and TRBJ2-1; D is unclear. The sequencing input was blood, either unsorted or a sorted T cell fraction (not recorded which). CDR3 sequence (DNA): TGTGCCTGGAGTTTGAATGAGCAGTTCTTC. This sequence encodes CAWSLNEQFF.